One T cell receptor beta chain is described in this entry. Its antigen is not identified. Germline-derived CDR1 and CDR2 are DFQATT and SNEGSKA (reference sequence). Losses at the gene ends were 0 bases for V and 6 bases for J; bases not matched to a gene: 6. The length of the CDR3 is 15 residues. This sample was taken from a study of T cell repertoires in cytomegalovirus infection. Study-level background: An indication of both CMV infection and matching HLA type came from public TCR beta signatures. Broader study findings: Within the response measured ex vivo, HLA-C-restricted CMV-specific TCR beta clonotypes were dominant.

TCRdb reprocessed the reads with MiXCR, giving one entry per CDR3 protein. This table holds around 130,000 distinct CDR3 sequences, less than 9.5% found once. This TCR derives from a human donor in good health (CMV status not recorded). Some clones in this sample may be carry-over from other donors' samples. This chain uses TRBV20-1 with TRBJ2-3; the match to TRBD1 covers 10 bases. Material for sequencing was PBMCs. The CDR3 DNA is TGCAGTGCTAGAGATTGGGGACAGGGGACGGATACGCAGTATTTT. Translated, it gives CSARDWGQGTDTQYF.